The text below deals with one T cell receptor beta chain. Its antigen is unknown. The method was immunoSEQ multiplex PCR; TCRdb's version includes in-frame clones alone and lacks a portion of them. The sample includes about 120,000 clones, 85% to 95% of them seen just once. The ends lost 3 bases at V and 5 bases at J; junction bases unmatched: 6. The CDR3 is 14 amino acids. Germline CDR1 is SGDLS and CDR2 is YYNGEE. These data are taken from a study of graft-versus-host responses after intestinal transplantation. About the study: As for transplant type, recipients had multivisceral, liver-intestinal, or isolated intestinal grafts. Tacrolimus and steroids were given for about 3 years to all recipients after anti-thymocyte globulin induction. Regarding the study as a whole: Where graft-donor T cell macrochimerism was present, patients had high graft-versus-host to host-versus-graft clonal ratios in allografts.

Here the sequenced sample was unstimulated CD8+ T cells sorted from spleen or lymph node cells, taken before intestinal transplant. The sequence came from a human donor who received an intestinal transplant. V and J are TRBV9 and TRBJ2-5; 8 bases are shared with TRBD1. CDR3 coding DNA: TGTGCCAGCAGCGGAGGACAGGGCGGTGAGACCCAGTACTTC. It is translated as CASSGGQGGETQYF.